This TCR beta chain was profiled in a study of neurological immune-mediated disorders. It was by 5'RACE with 10-nucleotide random UMIs that the cDNA was made. One entry per CDR3 protein results from TCRdb running MiXCR on the 5' RACE reads. The repertoire holds about 74,000 distinct CDR3 sequences, with 5.2% as singletons. This clonotype showed up many times. The antigen remains unidentified. Points from the study as a whole: The study found no CDR3 amino acid sequences shared by expanded clones across subjects, suggesting private repertoires in all groups. HTLV-1-associated myelopathy led in TCR clonal expansion, while multiple sclerosis ranked lowest, below healthy controls. Phylogenetic grouping assigned the repertoires of 18 of 34 multiple sclerosis patients to a single cluster of related CDR3 sequences. This cluster may be a repertoire-level signature.

This CDR3 has 15 residues. The V gene end was trimmed by 5 bases and the J gene end by 4 bases; junction bases not matched to a gene: 7. The germline gives CDR1 SEHNR, CDR2 FQNEAQ (reference sequence). Sequencing used PBMCs. The chain is built from TRBV7-9 and TRBJ2-2; 7 bases are shared with TRBD2. The clonotype originates from a man aged 18 to 29 with multiple sclerosis. CDR3 bases: TGTGCCAGCAGCCCTCTCCCTAGCGGCACCGGGGAGCTGTTTTTT. It specifies CASSPLPSGTGELFF.